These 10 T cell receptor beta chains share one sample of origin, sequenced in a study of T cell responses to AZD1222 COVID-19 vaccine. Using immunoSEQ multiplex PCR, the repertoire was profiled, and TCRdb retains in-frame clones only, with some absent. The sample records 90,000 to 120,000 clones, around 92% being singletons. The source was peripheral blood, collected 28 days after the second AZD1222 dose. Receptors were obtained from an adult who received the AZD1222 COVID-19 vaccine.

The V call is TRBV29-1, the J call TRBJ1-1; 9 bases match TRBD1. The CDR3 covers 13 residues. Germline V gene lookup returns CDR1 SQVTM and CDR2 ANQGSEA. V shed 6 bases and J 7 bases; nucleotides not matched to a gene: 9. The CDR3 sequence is CSVATVGQGEAFF. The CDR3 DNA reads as TGCAGCGTGGCCACTGTGGGACAGGGTGAAGCTTTCTTT.

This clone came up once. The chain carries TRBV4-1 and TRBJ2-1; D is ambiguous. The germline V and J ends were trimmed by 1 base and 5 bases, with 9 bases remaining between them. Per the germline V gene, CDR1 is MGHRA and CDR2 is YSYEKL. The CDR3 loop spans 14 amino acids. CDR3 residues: CASSQGIADNEQFF. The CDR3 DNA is TGCGCCAGCAGCCAAGGGATAGCTGACAATGAGCAGTTCTTC.

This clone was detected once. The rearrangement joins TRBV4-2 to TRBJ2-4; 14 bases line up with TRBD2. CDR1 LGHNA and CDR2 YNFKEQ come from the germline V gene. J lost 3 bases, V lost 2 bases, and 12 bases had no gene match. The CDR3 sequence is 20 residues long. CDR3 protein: CASSQRLAGGVTGIKNIQYF. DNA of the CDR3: TGTGCCAGCAGCCAAAGACTAGCGGGAGGGGTAACGGGGATCAAAAACATTCAGTACTTC.

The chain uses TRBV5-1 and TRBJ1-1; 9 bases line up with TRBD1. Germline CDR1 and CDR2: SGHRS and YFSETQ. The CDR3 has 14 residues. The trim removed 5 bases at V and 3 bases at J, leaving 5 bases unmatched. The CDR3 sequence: CASRGQGIDTEAFF. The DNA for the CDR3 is TGCGCCAGCAGGGGACAGGGAATAGACACTGAAGCTTTCTTT. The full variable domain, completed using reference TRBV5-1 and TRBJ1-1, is KAGVTQTPRYLIKTRGQQVTLSCSPISGHRSVSWYQQTPGQGLQFLFEYFSETQRNKGNFPGRFSGRQFSNSRSEMNVSTLELGDSALYLCASRGQGIDTEAFFGQGTRLTVV.

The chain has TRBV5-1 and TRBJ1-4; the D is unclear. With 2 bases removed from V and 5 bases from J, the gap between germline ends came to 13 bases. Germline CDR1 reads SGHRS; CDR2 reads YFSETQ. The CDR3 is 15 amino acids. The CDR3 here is CASSFRTALNEKLFF. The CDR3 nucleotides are TGCGCCAGCAGCTTCCGGACGGCCCTCAATGAAAAACTGTTTTTT.

CDR3 region: CASSLRQGRVGAGKLFF. The CDR3 bases are TGTGCCAGCAGTTTAAGACAGGGCAGAGTGGGGGCCGGGAAACTGTTTTTT. The chain has TRBV27 and TRBJ1-4, with 7 bases lining up with TRBD1. This CDR3 contains 17 residues. Per germline, CDR1 MNHEY and CDR2 SMNVEV (reference sequence). V was clipped by 2 bases and J by 11 bases; unmatched bases: 17.

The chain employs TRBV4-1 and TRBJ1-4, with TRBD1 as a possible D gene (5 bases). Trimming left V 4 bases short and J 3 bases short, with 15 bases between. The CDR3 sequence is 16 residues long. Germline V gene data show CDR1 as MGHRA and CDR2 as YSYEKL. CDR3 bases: TGCGCCAGCAGCCGGACCCCGGGGGTAGCTAATGAAAAACTGTTTTTT. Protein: CASSRTPGVANEKLFF.

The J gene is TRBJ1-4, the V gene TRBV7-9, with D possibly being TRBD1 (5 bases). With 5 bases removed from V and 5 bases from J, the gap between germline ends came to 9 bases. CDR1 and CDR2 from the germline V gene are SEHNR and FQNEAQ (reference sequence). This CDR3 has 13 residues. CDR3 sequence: CASSLTENEKLFF. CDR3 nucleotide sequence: TGTGCCAGCAGCCTGACAGAGAATGAAAAACTGTTTTTT.

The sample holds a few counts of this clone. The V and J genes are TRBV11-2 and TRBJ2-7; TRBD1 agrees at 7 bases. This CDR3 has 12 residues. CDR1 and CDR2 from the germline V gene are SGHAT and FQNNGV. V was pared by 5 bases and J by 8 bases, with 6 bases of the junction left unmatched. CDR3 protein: CASSRDSFQQYF. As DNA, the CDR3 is TGTGCCAGCAGCCGGGACAGTTTCCAGCAGTACTTC. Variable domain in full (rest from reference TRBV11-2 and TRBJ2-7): EAGVAQSPRYKIIEKRQSVAFWCNPISGHATLYWYQQILGQGPKLLIQFQNNGVVDDSQLPKDRFSAERLKGVDSTLKIQPAKLEDSAVYLCASSRDSFQQYFGPGTRLTVT.

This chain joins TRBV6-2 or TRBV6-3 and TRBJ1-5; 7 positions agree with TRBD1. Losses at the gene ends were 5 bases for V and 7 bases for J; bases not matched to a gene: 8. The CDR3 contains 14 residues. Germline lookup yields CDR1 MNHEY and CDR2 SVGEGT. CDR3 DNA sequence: TGTGCCAGCAGTGGACACAGGGGAGTGCAGCCCCAGCATTTT. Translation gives CASSGHRGVQPQHF.